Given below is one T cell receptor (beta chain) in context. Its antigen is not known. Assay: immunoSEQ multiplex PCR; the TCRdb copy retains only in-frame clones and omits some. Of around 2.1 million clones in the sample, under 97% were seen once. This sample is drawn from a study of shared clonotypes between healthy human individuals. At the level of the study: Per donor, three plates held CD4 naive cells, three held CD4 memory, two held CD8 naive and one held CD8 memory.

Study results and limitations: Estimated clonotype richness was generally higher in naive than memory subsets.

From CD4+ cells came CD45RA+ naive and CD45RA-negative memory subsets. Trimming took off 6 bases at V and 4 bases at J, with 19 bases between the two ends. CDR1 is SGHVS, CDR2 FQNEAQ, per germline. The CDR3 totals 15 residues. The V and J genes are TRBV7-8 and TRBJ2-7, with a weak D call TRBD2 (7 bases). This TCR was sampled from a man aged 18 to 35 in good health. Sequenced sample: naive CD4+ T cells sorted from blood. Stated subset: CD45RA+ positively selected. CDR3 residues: CASSQKGGAGYEQYF. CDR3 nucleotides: TGTGCCAGCAGTCAGAAGGGGGGGGCCGGGTACGAGCAGTACTTC. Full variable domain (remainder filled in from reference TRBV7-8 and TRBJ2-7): GAGVSQSPRYKVAKRGQDVALRCDPISGHVSLFWYQQALGQGPEFLTYFQNEAQLDKSGLPSDRFFAERPEGSVSTLKIQRTQQEDSAVYLCASSQKGGAGYEQYFGPGTRLTVT.